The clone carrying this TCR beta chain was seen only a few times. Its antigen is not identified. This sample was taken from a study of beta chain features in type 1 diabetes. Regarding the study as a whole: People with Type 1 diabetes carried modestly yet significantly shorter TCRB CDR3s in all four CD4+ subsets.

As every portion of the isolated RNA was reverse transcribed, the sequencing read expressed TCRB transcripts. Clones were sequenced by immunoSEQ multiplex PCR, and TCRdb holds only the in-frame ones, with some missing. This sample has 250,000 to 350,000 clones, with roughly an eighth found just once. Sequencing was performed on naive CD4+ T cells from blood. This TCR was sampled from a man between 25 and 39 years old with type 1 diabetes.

Here the CDR3 reads CASSQDQAGVIYEQYF. The CDR3 DNA reads as TGTGCCAGCAGCCAAGATCAAGCGGGAGTTATATACGAGCAGTACTTC. The rearrangement links TRBV4-2 to TRBJ2-7, with 8 bases lining up with TRBD2. Germline trimming cut 0 bases from V and 4 bases from J; bases unmatched to any gene: 8. Germline V CDR1 and CDR2: LGHNA, YNFKEQ. The CDR3 is 16 amino acids.